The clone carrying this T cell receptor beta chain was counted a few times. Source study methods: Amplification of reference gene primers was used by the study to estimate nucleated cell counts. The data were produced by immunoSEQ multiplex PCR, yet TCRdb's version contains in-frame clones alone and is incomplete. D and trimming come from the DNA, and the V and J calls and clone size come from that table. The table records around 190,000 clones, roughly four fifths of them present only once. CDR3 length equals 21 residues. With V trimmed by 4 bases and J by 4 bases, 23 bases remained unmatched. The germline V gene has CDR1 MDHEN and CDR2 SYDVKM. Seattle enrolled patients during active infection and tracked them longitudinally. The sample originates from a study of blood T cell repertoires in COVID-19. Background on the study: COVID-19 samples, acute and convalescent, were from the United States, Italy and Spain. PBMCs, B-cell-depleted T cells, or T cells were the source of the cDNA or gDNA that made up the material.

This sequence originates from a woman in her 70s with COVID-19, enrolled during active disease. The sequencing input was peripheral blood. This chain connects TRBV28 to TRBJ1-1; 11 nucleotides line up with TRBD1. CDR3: CASSSNILGVGQGARGTEAFF. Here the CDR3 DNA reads TGTGCCAGCAGTTCAAATATTTTGGGGGTCGGACAGGGGGCGCGTGGCACTGAAGCTTTCTTT.